This T cell receptor (beta chain) is drawn from a study of blood T cell repertoires in COVID-19. Looking at the study overall: Italy, Spain and the United States were the sources of the convalescent and acute COVID-19 samples.

Seattle's enrolled individuals joined amid active infection and were then monitored longitudinally. Looked up from germline, CDR1 is MNHEY and CDR2 is SVGAGI. The V end lost 5 bases, the J end lost 6 bases, and 16 bases lay between the germline ends. The CDR3 consists of 15 residues. In the authors' methods: Reference gene primer amplification gave estimated nucleated cell counts. Produced via immunoSEQ multiplex PCR; TCRdb's table is partial and in-frame only. The V and J calls and the clone size are those of that table, but D and trimming were determined from the DNA. The sample has fewer than 450,000 clones, 88% seen once.

The sequence was collected from a woman between 65 and 79 years old with COVID-19, enrolled during active disease. The sample consisted of peripheral blood. This chain links TRBV6-5 with TRBJ1-4; D gene ambiguous. CDR3 DNA sequence: TGTGCCAGCAGTCTCGGCGGAGGGAGCTATGAAAAACTGTTTTTT. Its translation is CASSLGGGSYEKLFF.